This T cell receptor beta chain was sequenced for a study of shared clonotypes between healthy human individuals. Naive CD8 cells lacked CD45RO, underwent positive selection for CCR7 and left out terminally differentiated effector memory CD45RA+ cells. Those who donated were healthy HIV-negative adults, with no recent acute infections or vaccinations reported. V was pared by 0 bases and J by 0 bases, with 15 bases between. The germline gives CDR1 SQVTM, CDR2 ANQGSEA. The CDR3 extends over 17 amino acids. In regard to this clone: Its antigen is unknown.

It was roughly 210 ng DNA, 28,000 or so T cell genomes, that sorted-subset replicate PCRs used. Profiling relied on immunoSEQ multiplex PCR, and the TCRdb table lists in-frame clones only, not all of them. This sample has about 800,000 clones, with roughly 96% found just once. Whole-study results and caveats: Large sequencing depth failed to make sorted-subset sequencing complete, rarefaction showed. The genetic and exposure-history diversity represented was limited by few donors.

The origin of this receptor is a man aged 25 to 45 in good health. Sequencing input: naive CD8+ T cells sorted from blood. The chain uses TRBV29-1 and TRBJ2-1; D possibly corresponds to TRBD2 (5 bases). This CDR3 reads CSVEDLPGISSYNEQFF. CDR3 sequence (DNA): TGCAGCGTTGAAGATCTTCCGGGGATCAGCTCCTACAATGAGCAGTTCTTC.